A selection of T cell receptor beta chains follows, all from one sample in a study of blood T cell repertoires in COVID-19. Profiling relied on immunoSEQ multiplex PCR, and the TCRdb table lists in-frame clones only, not all of them. The data show almost 85,000 clones, around 83% seen once. The specimen sequenced was peripheral blood. These receptors all stem from an older man with active or convalescent COVID-19. CDR3s include the opening cysteine and the closing phenylalanine or tryptophan. Each record gives: J gene, clone size, D gene, V gene, CDR3 protein, CDR3 DNA. The D gene is left open where the match is weak. The size of a clone is reported for some rows only, either as once, few or many, or as a class for expanded clones.

TRBJ2-5	few	.	TRBV29-1	CSVGTQQETQYF	TGCAGCGTTGGTACACAACAAGAGACCCAGTACTTC
TRBJ2-6	.	TRBD2	TRBV15	CATLPGLAGAGANVLTF	TGTGCCACCTTACCTGGACTAGCGGGAGCTGGGGCCAACGTCCTGACTTTC
TRBJ2-5	.	TRBD2	TRBV7-3	CASSLNPAGGPETQYF	TGTGCCAGCAGCTTAAACCCAGCGGGGGGGCCGGAGACCCAGTACTTC
TRBJ2-3	.	.	TRBV11-2	CASSLEGGGVRQYF	TGTGCCAGCAGCTTAGAGGGAGGAGGGGTTAGGCAGTATTTT
TRBJ1-3	.	.	TRBV19	CASSTGFSGNTIYF	TGTGCCAGTAGCACAGGGTTCTCTGGAAACACCATATATTTT
TRBJ2-3	.	TRBD2	TRBV9	CASSGSGSSTDTQYF	TGTGCCAGCAGCGGCAGCGGGAGTTCCACAGATACGCAGTATTTT
TRBJ2-7	once	TRBD1	TRBV11-2	CASSLVYNPGQTYEQYF	TGTGCCAGCAGCTTAGTATATAATCCGGGACAGACCTACGAGCAGTACTTC
TRBJ2-2	.	TRBD2	TRBV28	CASYLSGGVNTGELFF	TGTGCCAGCTACCTTAGCGGGGGGGTGAACACCGGGGAGCTGTTTTTT
TRBJ2-1	.	TRBD1	TRBV14	CASSQDFGTAELYNEQFF	TGTGCCAGCAGCCAAGACTTCGGGACAGCCGAGCTATACAATGAGCAGTTCTTC
TRBJ2-2	.	.	TRBV25-1	CASSAGLNTGELFF	TGTGCCAGCAGCGCCGGACTGAACACCGGGGAGCTGTTTTTT
TRBJ1-2	.	.	TRBV5-8	CAGRGYTF	TGTGCGGGCCGTGGCTACACCTTC
TRBJ2-7	.	.	TRBV5-1	CASSRRESHYEQYF	TGCGCCAGCAGCAGGAGGGAGTCTCACTACGAGCAGTACTTC
TRBJ2-1	.	TRBD2	TRBV9	CASSVASGGVPSYNEQFF	TGTGCCAGCAGCGTAGCTAGCGGGGGGGTACCTTCCTACAATGAGCAGTTCTTC
TRBJ1-1	.	TRBD1	TRBV18	CASSPQGGEGTEAFF	TGTGCCAGCTCACCGCAAGGGGGCGAGGGTACTGAAGCTTTCTTT
TRBJ2-1	.	.	TRBV7-9	CASSLGLTGYNEQFF	TGTGCCAGCAGCTTAGGGTTGACTGGATACAATGAGCAGTTCTTC
TRBJ2-1	once	TRBD1	TRBV7-9	CASSSRDRMGNEQFF	TGTGCCAGCAGCTCCCGGGACAGGATGGGCAATGAGCAGTTCTTC
TRBJ1-4	.	TRBD1	TRBV18	CASSPLSTGGATNEKLFF	TGTGCCAGCTCACCACTGTCGACAGGGGGGGCAACTAATGAAAAACTGTTTTTT
TRBJ1-2	.	.	TRBV19	CASRFGANYGYTF	TGTGCCAGTAGGTTCGGGGCTAACTATGGCTACACCTTC
TRBJ1-3	.	.	TRBV27	CASSPRIQSGNTIYF	TGTGCCAGCAGTCCCAGGATTCAATCTGGAAACACCATATATTTT
TRBJ2-7	.	TRBD2	TRBV7-9	CASSLEGGGPYEQYF	TGTGCCAGCAGCTTAGAGGGCGGGGGGCCCTACGAGCAGTACTTC
TRBJ1-4	few	TRBD1	TRBV29-1	CSGRSTGGLGKLFF	TGCAGCGGCCGCTCGACAGGGGGCTTGGGCAAACTGTTTTTT
TRBJ2-7	.	TRBD2	TRBV7-2	CASSPSGGYRGYEQYF	TGTGCCAGCAGCCCTAGCGGGGGCTATCGTGGATACGAGCAGTACTTC